This T cell receptor beta chain emerged from a study of CD8+CD57+ T cells in acquired aplastic anemia. About the research overall: Sorted CD4+ and CD8+ cells gave an average of roughly 3.2 ug of DNA.

As for this clonotype: Antigen specificity is unknown.

Study findings and constraints: The number of CD8+ CDR3 sequences shared by patients and controls was roughly 31. Significant differences in CD8+ Simpson's diversity were not observed between patients and controls.

V dropped 0 bases and J dropped 8; count of bases not matched to a gene: 7. Germline V CDR1 and CDR2: SGDLS, YYNGEE. CDR3 length: 15 amino acids. It was genomic DNA that served as the template for profiling TCR beta VDJ and CDR3. TCRdb re-derived calls from the reads in MiXCR, one entry per CDR3 protein. The data hold about half a million distinct CDR3 sequences, with over 25% observed a single time. Sequenced patients had shown CD8+CD57+ cell expansion by flow cytometry. At the time of blood sampling, patients had not yet received any therapy. This receptor was taken from a human donor with aplastic anemia. Sequences were obtained from sorted CD4+, CD8+, or CD8+CD57+ T cells (not recorded which) from PBMCs. V gene TRBV9 combines with J gene TRBJ1-4; 7 nucleotides line up with TRBD1. CDR3 in amino acids: CASSVVVTGREKLFF. In DNA, the CDR3 is TGTGCCAGCAGCGTAGTAGTGACAGGGCGGGAAAAACTGTTTTTT.